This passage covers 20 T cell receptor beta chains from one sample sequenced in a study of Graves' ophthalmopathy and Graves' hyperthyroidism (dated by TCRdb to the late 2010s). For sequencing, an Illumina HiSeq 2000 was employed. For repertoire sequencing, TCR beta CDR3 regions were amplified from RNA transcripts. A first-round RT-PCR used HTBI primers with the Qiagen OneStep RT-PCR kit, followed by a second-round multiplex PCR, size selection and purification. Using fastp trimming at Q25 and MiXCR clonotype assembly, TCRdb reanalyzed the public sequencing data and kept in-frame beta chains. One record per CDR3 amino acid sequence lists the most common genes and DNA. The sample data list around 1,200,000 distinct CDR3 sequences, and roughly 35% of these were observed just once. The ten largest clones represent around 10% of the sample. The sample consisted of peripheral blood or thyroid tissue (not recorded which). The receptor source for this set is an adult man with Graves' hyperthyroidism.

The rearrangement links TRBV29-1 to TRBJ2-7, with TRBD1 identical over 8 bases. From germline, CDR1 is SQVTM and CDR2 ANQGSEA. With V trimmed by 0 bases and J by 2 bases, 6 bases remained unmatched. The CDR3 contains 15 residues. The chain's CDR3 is CSVEDFGTGTYEQYF. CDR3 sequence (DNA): TGCAGCGTTGAAGATTTCGGGACAGGCACCTACGAGCAGTACTTC.

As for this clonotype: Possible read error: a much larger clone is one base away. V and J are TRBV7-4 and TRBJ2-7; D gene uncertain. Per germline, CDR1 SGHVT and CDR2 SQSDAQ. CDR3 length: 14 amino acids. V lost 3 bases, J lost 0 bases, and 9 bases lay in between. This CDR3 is CASSLADGSYEQYF. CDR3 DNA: TGTGCCAGCAGCTTGGCGGACGGCTCCTACGAGCAGTACTTC.

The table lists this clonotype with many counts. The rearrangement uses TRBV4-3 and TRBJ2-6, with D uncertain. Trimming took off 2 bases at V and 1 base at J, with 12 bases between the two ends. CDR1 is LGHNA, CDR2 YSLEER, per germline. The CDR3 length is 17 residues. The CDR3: CASSQRLSLSGANVLTF. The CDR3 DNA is TGCGCCAGCAGCCAAAGGTTATCGCTATCTGGGGCCAACGTCCTGACTTTC.

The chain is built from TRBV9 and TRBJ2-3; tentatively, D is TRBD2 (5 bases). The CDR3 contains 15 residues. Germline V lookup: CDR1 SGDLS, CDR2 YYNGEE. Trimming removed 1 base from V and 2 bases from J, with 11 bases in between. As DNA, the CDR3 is TGTGCCAGCAGCGTAACTGGGAGTCACACAGATACGCAGTATTTT. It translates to CASSVTGSHTDTQYF.

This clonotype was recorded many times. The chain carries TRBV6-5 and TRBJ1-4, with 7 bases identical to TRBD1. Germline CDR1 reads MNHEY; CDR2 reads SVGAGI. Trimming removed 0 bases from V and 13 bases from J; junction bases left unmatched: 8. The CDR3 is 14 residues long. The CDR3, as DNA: TGTGCCAGCAGTTACTCGACAGGGTCAGATATACTGTTTTTT. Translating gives CASSYSTGSDILFF.

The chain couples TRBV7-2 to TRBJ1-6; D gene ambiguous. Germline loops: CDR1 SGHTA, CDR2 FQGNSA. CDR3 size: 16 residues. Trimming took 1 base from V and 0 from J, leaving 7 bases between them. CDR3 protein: CASSLGRRSYNSPLHF. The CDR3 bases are TGTGCCAGCAGCTTAGGCAGACGCTCCTATAATTCACCCCTCCACTTT.

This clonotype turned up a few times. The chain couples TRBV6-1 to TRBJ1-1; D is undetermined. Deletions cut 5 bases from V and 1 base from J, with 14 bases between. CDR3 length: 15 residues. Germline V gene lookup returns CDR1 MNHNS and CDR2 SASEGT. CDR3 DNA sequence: TGTGCCAGCAGTCAATCCCCGCCGCCGAACACTGAAGCTTTCTTT. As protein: CASSQSPPPNTEAFF.

The CDR3 region is CASSELWGASSNYGYTF. The CDR3, as DNA: TGTGCCAGCAGTGAGCTCTGGGGGGCGTCTTCTAACTATGGCTACACCTTC. The V gene is TRBV2, the J gene TRBJ1-2, with D tentatively TRBD1 (6 bases). V was shortened by 3 bases and J by 0 bases, with 17 bases between the two germline ends. This CDR3 contains 17 residues. Germline lookup yields CDR1 SNHLY and CDR2 FYNNEI.

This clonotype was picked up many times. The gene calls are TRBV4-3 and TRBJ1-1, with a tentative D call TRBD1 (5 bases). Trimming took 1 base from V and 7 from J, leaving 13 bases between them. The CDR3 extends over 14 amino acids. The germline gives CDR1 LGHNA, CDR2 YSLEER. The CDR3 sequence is CASSQVVGVGEAFF. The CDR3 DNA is TGCGCCAGCAGCCAAGTGGTAGGGGTAGGTGAAGCTTTCTTT.

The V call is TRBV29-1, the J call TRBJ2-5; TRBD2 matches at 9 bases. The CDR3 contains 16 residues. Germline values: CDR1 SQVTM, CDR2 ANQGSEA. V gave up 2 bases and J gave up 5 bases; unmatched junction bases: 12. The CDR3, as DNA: TGCAGCGTTGAATTCGTAGCGGGGGACCTCCGGGAGACCCAGTACTTC. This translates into CSVEFVAGDLRETQYF.

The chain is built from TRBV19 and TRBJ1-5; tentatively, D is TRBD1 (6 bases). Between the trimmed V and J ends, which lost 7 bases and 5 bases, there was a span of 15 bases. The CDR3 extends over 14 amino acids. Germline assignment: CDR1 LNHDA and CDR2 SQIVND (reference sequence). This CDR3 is CASIKGGKDQPQHF. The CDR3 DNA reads TGTGCCAGTATCAAGGGGGGAAAGGATCAGCCCCAGCATTTT.

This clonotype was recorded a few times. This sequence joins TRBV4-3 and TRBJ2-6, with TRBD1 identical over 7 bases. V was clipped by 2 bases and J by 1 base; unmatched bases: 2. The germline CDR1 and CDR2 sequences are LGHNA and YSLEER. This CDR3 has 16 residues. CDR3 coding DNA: TGCGCCAGCAGCCAACAGACAGGGTCTGGGGCCAACGTCCTGACTTTC. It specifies CASSQQTGSGANVLTF.

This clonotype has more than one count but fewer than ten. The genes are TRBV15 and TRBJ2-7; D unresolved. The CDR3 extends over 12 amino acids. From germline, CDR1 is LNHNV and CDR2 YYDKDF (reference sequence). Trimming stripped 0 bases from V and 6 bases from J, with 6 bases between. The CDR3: CATSRDHSEQYF. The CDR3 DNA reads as TGTGCCACCAGCAGAGACCACTCCGAGCAGTACTTC.

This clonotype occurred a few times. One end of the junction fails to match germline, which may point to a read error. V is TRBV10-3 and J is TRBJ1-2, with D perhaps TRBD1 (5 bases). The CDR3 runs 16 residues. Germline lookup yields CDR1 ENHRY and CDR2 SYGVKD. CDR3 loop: CASSYRQTTTNYGYTF. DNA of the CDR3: TGTGCCAGCAGTTACCGACAGACAACTACCAACTATGGCTACACCTTC.

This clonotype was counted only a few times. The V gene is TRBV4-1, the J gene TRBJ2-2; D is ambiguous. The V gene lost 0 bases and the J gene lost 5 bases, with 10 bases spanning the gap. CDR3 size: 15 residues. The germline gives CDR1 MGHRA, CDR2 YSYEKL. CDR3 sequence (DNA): TGCGCCAGCAGCCAAGATCGAACTGTTACCGGGGAGCTGTTTTTT. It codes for CASSQDRTVTGELFF.

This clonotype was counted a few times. The CDR3 spells CASSHKQGGAFF. The CDR3 DNA sequence: TGTGCCAGCAGCCACAAACAGGGTGGCGCTTTCTTT. The chain carries TRBV3-1 and TRBJ1-1; a weak D match, TRBD1 (6 bases). The germline V gene has CDR1 LGHDT and CDR2 YNNKEL (reference sequence). The CDR3 is 12 residues long. The V end lost 3 bases, the J end lost 11 bases, and 13 bases lay between the germline ends.

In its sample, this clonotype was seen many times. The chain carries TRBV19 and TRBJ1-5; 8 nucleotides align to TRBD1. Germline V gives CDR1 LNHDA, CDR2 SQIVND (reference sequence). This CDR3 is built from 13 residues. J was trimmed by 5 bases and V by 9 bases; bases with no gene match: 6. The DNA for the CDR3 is TGTGCCAGCAGACAGGGGACCTATCAGCCCCAGCATTTT. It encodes CASRQGTYQPQHF.

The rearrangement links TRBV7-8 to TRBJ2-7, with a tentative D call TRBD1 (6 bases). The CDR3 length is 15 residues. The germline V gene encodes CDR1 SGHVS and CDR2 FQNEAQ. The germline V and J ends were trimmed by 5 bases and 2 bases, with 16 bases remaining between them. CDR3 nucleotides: TGTGCCAGCAGCCAAGATGGACAGACCCCCTACGAGCAGTACTTC. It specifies CASSQDGQTPYEQYF.

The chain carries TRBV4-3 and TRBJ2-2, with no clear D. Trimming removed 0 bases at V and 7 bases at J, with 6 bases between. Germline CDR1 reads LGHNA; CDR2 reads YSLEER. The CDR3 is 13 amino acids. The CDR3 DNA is TGCGCCAGCAGCCAAGACCTAGACGGGGAGCTGTTTTTT. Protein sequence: CASSQDLDGELFF.

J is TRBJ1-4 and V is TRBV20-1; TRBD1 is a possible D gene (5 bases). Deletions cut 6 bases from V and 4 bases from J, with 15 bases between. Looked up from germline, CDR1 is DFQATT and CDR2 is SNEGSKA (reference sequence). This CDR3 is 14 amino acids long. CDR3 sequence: CSARGTEFNEKLFF. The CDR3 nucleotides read TGCAGTGCCCGGGGGACTGAATTTAATGAAAAACTGTTTTTT.